This T cell receptor beta chain is from a study of cytomegalovirus exposure and HLA in healthy donors. This clone was recorded only once. This PCR relied on a set of 60 Vbeta primers and 13 Jbeta primers. Here immunoSEQ multiplex PCR was the method, and the copy in TCRdb shows in-frame clones only, minus some. The sample holds about 94,000 clones; over 60% are singletons and the top ten take 3.9%. The clonotype was recovered from a man aged 25 to 45 in good health and CMV-seronegative. The sample comprised PBMCs.

This CDR3 reads CASSQGQFNSGANVLTF. In nucleotides, the CDR3 is TGTGCCAGCAGCCAAGGACAGTTTAACTCTGGGGCCAACGTCCTGACTTTC. The V gene is TRBV4-2, the J gene TRBJ2-6; tentatively, D is TRBD1 (5 bases). V lost 1 base to trimming and J lost 0 bases, with 10 bases between them. Looked up from germline, CDR1 is LGHNA and CDR2 is YNFKEQ. This CDR3 is 17 amino acids long.